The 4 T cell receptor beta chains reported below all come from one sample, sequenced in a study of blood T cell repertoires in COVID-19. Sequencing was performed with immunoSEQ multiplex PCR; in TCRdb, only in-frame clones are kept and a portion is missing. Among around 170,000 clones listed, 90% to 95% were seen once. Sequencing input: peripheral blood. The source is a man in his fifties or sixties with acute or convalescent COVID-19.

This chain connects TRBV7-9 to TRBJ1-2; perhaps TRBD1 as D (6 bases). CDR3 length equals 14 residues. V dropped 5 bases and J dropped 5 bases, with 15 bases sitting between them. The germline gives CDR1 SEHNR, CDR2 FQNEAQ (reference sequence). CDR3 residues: CASSRETGQYGYTF. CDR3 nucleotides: TGTGCCAGCAGCAGGGAGACAGGCCAATATGGCTACACCTTC.

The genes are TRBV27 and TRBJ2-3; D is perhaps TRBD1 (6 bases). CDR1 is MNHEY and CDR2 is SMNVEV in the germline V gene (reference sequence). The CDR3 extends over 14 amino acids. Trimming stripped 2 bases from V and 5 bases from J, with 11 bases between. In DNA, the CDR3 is TGTGCCAGCAGTTTAGCAGGGGCTGGAGATACGCAGTATTTT. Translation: CASSLAGAGDTQYF.

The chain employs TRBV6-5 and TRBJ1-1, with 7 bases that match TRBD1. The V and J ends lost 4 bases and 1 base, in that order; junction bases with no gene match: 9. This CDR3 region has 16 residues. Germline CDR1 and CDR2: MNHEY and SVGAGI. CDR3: CASSWGQKWGNTEAFF. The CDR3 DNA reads TGTGCCAGCAGTTGGGGACAGAAGTGGGGGAACACTGAAGCTTTCTTT.

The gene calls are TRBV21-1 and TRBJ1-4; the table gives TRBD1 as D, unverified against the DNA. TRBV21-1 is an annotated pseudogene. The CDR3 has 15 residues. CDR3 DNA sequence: TGTGCCAGCAGGGGACAGGGGGGGAAGAATGAAAAACTGTTTTTT. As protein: CASRGQGGKNEKLFF.